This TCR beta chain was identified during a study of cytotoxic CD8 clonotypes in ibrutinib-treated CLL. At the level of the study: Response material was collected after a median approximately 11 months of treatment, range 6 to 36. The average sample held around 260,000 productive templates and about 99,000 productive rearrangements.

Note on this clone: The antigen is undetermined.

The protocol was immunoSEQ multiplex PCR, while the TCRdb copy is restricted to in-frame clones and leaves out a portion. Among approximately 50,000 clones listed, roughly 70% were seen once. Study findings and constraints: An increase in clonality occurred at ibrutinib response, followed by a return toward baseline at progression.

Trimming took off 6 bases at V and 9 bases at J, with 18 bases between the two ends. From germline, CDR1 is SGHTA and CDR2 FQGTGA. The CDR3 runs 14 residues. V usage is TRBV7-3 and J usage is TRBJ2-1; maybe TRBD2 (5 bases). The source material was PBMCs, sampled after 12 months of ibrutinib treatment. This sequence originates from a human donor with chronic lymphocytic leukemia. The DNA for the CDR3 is TGTGCCAGCAGTCGATCACCCCCGGGATCTGAGCAGTTCTTC. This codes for CASSRSPPGSEQFF.